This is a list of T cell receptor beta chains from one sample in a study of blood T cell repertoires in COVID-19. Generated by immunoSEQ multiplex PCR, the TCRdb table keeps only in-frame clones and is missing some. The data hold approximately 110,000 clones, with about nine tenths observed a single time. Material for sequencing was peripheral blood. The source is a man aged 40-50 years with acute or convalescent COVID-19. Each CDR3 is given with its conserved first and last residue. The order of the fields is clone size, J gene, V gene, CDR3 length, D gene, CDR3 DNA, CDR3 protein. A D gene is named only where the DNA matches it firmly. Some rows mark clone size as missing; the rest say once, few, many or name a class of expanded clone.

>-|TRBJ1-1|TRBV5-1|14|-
TGCGCCAGCAGTCTAACAGCCCAGAACACTGAAGCTTTCTTT
CASSLTAQNTEAFF
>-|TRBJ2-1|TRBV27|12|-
TGTGCCAGCAGTTTGGGGCAGAGTGAGCAGTTCTTC
CASSLGQSEQFF
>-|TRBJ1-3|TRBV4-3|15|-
TGCGCCAGCAGCCAAGGGCGGCAATCTGGAAACACCATATATTTT
CASSQGRQSGNTIYF
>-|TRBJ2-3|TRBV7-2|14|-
TGTGCCAGCAGCTTACCGGACTCCACAGATACGCAGTATTTT
CASSLPDSTDTQYF
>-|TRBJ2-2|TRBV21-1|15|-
TGTGCCAGCAGCAAAGCTGGGAGGGGATCCGGGGAGCTGTTTTTT
CASSKAGRGSGELFF
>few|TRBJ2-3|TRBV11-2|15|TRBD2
TGTGCCAGCAGCTTCATGCGGGGGGGCACAGATACGCAGTATTTT
CASSFMRGGTDTQYF
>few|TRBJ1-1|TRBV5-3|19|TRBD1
TGTGCCAGAAGCTTGGCGGCGGAATACAACAGGGGGCGTAGGACTGAAGCTTTCTTT
CARSLAAEYNRGRRTEAFF
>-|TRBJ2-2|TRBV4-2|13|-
TGTGCCAGCAGCCAAGATAGTATCGGGGAGCTGTTTTTT
CASSQDSIGELFF
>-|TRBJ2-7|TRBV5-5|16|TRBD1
TGTGCCAGCAGGCCGGGACAGGGTATCACAGTCTACGAGCAGTACTTC
CASRPGQGITVYEQYF
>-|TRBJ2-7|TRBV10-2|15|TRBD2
TGCGCCAGCGGGAGGACTAGCGGCCTCCCTTACGAGCAGTACTTC
CASGRTSGLPYEQYF
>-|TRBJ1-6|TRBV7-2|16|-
TGTGCCAGCAGCTTCACAGGGAGCTCCTATAATTCACCCCTCCACTTT
CASSFTGSSYNSPLHF
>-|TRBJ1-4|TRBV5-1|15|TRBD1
TGCGCCAGCTCGTTCGGGGCAGGGGGAAATGAAAAACTGTTTTTT
CASSFGAGGNEKLFF
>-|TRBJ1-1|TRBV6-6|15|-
TGTGCCAGCAAAATGGGGGCCAGGGAAGACACTGAAGCTTTCTTT
CASKMGAREDTEAFF
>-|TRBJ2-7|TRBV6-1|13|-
TGTGCCAGCAGTGAAAGTCGGGGTTTAGAGCAGTACTTC
CASSESRGLEQYF
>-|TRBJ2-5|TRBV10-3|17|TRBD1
TGTGCCATCAGGAATAGCAACGGGACAGGGGGAGGGGAGACCCAGTACTTC
CAIRNSNGTGGGETQYF
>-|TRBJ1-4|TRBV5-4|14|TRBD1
TGTGCCAGCAGCCCGGACAGGGTGGATGAAAAACTGTTTTTT
CASSPDRVDEKLFF
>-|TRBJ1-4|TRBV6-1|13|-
TGTGCCAGCAGTGATGTAGGAGGGGAAAAACTGTTTTTT
CASSDVGGEKLFF
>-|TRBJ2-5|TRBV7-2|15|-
TGTGCCAGCAGCTTAGCGGGGGGGCCGGAGGAGACCCAGTACTTC
CASSLAGGPEETQYF
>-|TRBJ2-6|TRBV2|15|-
TGTGCCAGCAGAGCGGACAGCTCTGGGGCCAACGTCCTGACTTTC
CASRADSSGANVLTF
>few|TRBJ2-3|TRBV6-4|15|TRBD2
TGTGCCAGCAGTGCTGGCGGGGGGGGCACAGATACGCAGTATTTT
CASSAGGGGTDTQYF
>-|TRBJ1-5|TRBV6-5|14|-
TGTGCCAGCAGTCGACTGAGTGGCAATCAGCCCCAGCATTTT
CASSRLSGNQPQHF
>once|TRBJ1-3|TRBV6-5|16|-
TGTGCCAGCAGTTCCACACGAATCCTCTCTGGAAACACCATATATTTT
CASSSTRILSGNTIYF
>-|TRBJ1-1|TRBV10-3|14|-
TGTGCCATCAGAGAGGGACTCCTGAACACTGAAGCTTTCTTT
CAIREGLLNTEAFF